The sequence of this T cell receptor (beta chain) was determined in a study of blood T cell repertoires in COVID-19. Germline V gene sequence: CDR1 SSHAT, CDR2 FNYEAQ (reference sequence). The CDR3 is 14 residues long. Source study methods: Researchers report that nucleated cell counts were estimated from reference gene primer amplification. Assay used: immunoSEQ multiplex PCR; TCRdb lists only in-frame clones, some missing. V and J calls and clone size are given by that table; D and trimming were obtained from the DNA. The profile shows approximately 47,000 clones, under 90% of them singletons. As regards this clone: Compared with germline, one end of the junction differs, possibly owing to a read error.

This TCR was recovered from a woman aged 80 or over with COVID-19, enrolled during active disease. Sample: peripheral blood. The chain joins TRBV7-7 to TRBJ1-1, with a tentative D call TRBD1 (6 bases). The CDR3 DNA sequence: TGTGCTAGCAGCTTAGGCCGACGACAGGCGGAAGCTTTCTTT. Its translation is CASSLGRRQAEAFF.